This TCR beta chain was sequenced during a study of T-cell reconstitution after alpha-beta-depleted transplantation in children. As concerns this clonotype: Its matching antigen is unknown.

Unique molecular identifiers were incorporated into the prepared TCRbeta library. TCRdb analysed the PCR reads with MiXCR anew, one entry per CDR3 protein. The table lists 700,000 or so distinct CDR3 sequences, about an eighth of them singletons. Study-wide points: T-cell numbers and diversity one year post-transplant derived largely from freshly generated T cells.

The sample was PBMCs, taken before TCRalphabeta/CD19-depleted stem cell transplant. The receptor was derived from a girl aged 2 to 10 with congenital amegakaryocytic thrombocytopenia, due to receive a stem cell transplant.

The CDR3 here is CATSRDRARSTDTQYF. CDR3 nucleotide sequence: TGTGCCACCAGCAGAGATAGGGCTAGGAGCACAGATACGCAGTATTTT. The chain couples TRBV15 to TRBJ2-3; no firm D call. V lost 0 bases, J lost 0 bases, and 10 bases lay in between. The CDR3 contains 16 residues. Germline V gene data show CDR1 as LNHNV and CDR2 as YYDKDF (reference sequence).